This record covers a single T cell receptor (beta chain). Sample time point: baseline pretreatment blood. Treatment of the sample: 15 Gy SBRT to primary tumor, nephrectomy 4 weeks later. This specimen belongs to a study of radiation and T cells in renal cell carcinoma. The assay was immunoSEQ multiplex PCR, and TCRdb's table has in-frame clones only and misses some. This table has approximately 150,000 clones, around 78% appearing once. In germline, CDR1 is SEHNR, CDR2 FQNEAQ (reference sequence). The CDR3 is 13 residues long. Trimming took off 3 bases at V and 7 bases at J, with 10 bases between the two ends.

This chain links TRBV7-9 with TRBJ2-1, with D unclear. The source of this sequence is a woman between 50 and 59 years old with renal cell carcinoma. The sample was blood, taken from a patient whose treatment included radiotherapy and nephrectomy. Here the CDR3 reads CASSLEGFNEQFF. In DNA form, the CDR3 reads TGTGCCAGCAGCTTGGAAGGGTTTAATGAGCAGTTCTTC.